The clone carrying this TCR beta chain has at least ten counts. Its antigen is unidentified. This record belongs to a study of T-cell memory formation after mild COVID-19. Trimming shortened V by 7 bases and J by 4 bases, and 17 bases separated the two germline ends. Germline V gene data show CDR1 as DFQATT and CDR2 as SNEGSKA (reference sequence). The CDR3 runs 14 residues. Broader study findings: Several responding clones turned up in pre-infection memory, indicating that cross-reactive memory may have taken part.

Each CDR3 protein is one row after TCRdb ran MiXCR on the 5' RACE reads. The profile shows approximately 300,000 distinct CDR3 sequences, approximately 8% of them singletons. Sequenced material: PBMCs or a T cell subset sorted from them (not recorded which). The sequence was collected from a man between 18 and 29 years old who had mild COVID-19 (a few samples of this study predate the infection). Cell type and time point are not known. The genes are TRBV20-1 and TRBJ2-1; possibly TRBD1 or TRBD2 for D (5 bases each). CDR3 DNA: TGCAGTGGGGACCATTCGGAGGTTTACAATGAGCAGTTCTTC. Translating gives CSGDHSEVYNEQFF.